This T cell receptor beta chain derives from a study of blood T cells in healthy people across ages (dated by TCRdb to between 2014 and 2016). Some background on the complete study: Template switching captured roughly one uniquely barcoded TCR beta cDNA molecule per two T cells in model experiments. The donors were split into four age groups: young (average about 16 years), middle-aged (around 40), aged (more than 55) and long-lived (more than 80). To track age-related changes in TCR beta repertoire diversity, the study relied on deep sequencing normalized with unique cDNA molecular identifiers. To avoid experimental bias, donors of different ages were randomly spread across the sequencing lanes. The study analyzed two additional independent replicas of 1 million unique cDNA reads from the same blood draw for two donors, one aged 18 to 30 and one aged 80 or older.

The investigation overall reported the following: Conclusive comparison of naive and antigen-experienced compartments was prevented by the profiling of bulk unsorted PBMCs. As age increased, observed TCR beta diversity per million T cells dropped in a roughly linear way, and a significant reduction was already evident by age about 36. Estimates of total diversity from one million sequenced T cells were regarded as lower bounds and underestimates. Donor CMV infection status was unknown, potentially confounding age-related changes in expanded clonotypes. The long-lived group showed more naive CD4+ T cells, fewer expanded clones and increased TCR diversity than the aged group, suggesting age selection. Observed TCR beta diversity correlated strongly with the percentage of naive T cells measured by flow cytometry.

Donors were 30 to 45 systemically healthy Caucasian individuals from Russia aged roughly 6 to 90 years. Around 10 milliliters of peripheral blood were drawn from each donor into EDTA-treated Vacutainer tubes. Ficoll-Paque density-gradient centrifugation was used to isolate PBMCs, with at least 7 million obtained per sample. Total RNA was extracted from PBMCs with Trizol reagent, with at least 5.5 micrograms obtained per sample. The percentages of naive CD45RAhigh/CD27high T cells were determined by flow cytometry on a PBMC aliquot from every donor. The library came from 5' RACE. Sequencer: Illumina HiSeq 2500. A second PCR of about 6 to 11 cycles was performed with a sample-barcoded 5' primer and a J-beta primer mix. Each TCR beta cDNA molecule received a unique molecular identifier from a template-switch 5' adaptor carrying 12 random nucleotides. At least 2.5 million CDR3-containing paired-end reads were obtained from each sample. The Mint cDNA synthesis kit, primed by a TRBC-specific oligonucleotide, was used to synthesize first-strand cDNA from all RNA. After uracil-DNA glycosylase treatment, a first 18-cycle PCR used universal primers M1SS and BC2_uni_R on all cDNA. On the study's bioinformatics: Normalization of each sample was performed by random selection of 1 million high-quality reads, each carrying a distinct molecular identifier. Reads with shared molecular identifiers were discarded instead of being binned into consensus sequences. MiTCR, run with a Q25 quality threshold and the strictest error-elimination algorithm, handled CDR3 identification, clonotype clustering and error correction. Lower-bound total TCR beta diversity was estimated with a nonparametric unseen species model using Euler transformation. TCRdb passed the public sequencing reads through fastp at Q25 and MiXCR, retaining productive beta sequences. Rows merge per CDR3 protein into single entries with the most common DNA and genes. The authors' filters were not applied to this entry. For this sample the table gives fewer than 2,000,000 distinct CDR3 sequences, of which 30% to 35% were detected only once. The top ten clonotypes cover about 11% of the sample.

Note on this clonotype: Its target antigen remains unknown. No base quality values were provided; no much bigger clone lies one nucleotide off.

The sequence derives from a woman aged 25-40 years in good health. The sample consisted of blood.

The CDR3 region has the sequence CSALVGAGGELFF. At the DNA level, the sequence is TGCAGTGCCCTGGTGGGGGCAGGGGGGGAGCTGTTTTTT. The rearrangement joined TRBV20-1 to TRBJ2-2; 6 matching bases give a weak D call of TRBD1. The germline V gene (reference sequence) yields DFQATT for CDR1 and SNEGSKA for CDR2. The CDR3 has 13 amino acids, counting the end cysteine and phenylalanine. The entry retains the CDR3 DNA only, 39 bases that are in frame from base 1. The V end loses 6 bases and the J end loses 8 bases, and a stretch of 16 bases separates them.